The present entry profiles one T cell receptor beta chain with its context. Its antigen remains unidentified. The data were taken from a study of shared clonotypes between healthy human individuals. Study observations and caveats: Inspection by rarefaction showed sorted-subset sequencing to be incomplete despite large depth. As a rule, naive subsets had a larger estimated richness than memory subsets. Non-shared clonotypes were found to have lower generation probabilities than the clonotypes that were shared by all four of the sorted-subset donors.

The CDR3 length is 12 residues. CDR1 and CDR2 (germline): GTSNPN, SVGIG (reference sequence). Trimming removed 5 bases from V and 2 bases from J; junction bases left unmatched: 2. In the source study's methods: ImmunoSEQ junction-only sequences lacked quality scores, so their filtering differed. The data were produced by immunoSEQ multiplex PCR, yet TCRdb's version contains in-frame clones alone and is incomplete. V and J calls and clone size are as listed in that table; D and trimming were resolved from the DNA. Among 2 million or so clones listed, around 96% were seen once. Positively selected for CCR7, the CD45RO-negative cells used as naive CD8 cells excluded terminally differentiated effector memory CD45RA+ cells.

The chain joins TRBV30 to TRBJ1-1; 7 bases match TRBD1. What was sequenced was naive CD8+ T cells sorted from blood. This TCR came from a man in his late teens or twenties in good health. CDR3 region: CAWGQANTEAFF. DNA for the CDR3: TGTGCCTGGGGACAGGCAAACACTGAAGCTTTCTTT.